This T cell receptor beta chain was identified during a study of shared clonotypes between healthy human individuals. The table came from immunoSEQ multiplex PCR; TCRdb's copy has only in-frame clones and leaves some out. This sample has hundreds of thousands of clones, with about 96% found just once. Study-wide findings and caveats: Large depth notwithstanding, sorted-subset sequencing proved incomplete by rarefaction. Sequencing depth was expected to affect clonotype sharing among donors.

This clone was picked up one time. The target antigen is unknown. The CDR3 has 15 residues. Trimming removed 5 bases from V and 2 bases from J, with 13 bases in between. Germline assignment: CDR1 MDHEN and CDR2 SYDVKM. Naive CD8 cells comprised CD45RO-negative, CCR7-positively selected cells, excluding terminally differentiated effector memory CD45RA+ cells. V gene TRBV28 combines with J gene TRBJ1-5; D gene unclear. This TCR was sampled from a woman aged 25 to 39 in good health. Sequenced input: naive CD8+ T cells sorted from blood. CDR3 coding DNA: TGTGCCAGCAGTATCTCACTCGTAGGCAATCAGCCCCAGCATTTT. Protein: CASSISLVGNQPQHF.